Listed below are T cell receptor beta chains from one sample, sequenced in a study of blood T cell repertoires in COVID-19. Produced via immunoSEQ multiplex PCR; TCRdb's table is partial and in-frame only. The sample shows roughly 60,000 clones, 75% to 95% of them seen only once. The sample taken for sequencing was peripheral blood. The source of these receptors is a woman older than 75 with active COVID-19. The CDR3 runs from the conserved cysteine through the conserved F or W. D genes are given only for firm matches. Rows may omit the clone size; those that give it use once, few, many or a size class.

v_gene: TRBV7-2
d_gene: .
j_gene: TRBJ1-2
abundance: few
CDR3aa: CASSFRAGEARYGYTF
CDR3nt: TGTGCCAGCAGCTTCAGAGCCGGCGAAGCTAGGTATGGCTACACCTTC

v_gene: TRBV4-1
d_gene: .
j_gene: TRBJ1-3
abundance: .
CDR3aa: CASTLGHEAPGNTIYF
CDR3nt: TGCGCCAGCACCTTAGGACACGAAGCCCCTGGAAACACCATATATTTT

v_gene: TRBV13
d_gene: TRBD1
j_gene: TRBJ1-4
abundance: .
CDR3aa: CASSPSGQGNRGDEKLFF
CDR3nt: TGTGCCAGCAGCCCTTCTGGACAGGGGAATCGAGGGGATGAAAAACTGTTTTTT

v_gene: TRBV30
d_gene: .
j_gene: TRBJ2-7
abundance: .
CDR3aa: CAWSESGSYEQYF
CDR3nt: TGTGCCTGGAGTGAGTCAGGCTCCTACGAGCAGTACTTC

v_gene: TRBV27
d_gene: TRBD2
j_gene: TRBJ2-1
abundance: .
CDR3aa: CASSSLLAGSYNEQFF
CDR3nt: TGTGCCAGCAGTAGCCTTCTAGCGGGATCCTACAATGAGCAGTTCTTC

v_gene: TRBV12-3/TRBV12-4
d_gene: .
j_gene: TRBJ2-3
abundance: .
CDR3aa: CASKGLTDTQYF
CDR3nt: TGTGCCAGCAAGGGACTCACAGATACGCAGTATTTT

v_gene: TRBV10-3
d_gene: TRBD2
j_gene: TRBJ2-3
abundance: few
CDR3aa: CAISEGLAGGPNTQYF
CDR3nt: TGTGCCATCAGTGAGGGACTAGCGGGAGGGCCCAATACGCAGTATTTT

v_gene: TRBV5-1
d_gene: .
j_gene: TRBJ1-1
abundance: once
CDR3aa: CARGLPQDTEAFF
CDR3nt: TGCGCCAGAGGACTTCCCCAGGACACTGAAGCTTTCTTT

v_gene: TRBV18
d_gene: .
j_gene: TRBJ1-3
abundance: .
CDR3aa: CASSPSPPRGSGNTIYF
CDR3nt: TGTGCCAGCTCACCATCTCCGCCCCGGGGCTCTGGAAACACCATATATTTT

v_gene: TRBV3-1/TRBV3-2
d_gene: TRBD2
j_gene: TRBJ2-2
abundance: .
CDR3aa: CASSQLGLAGGNTGELFF
CDR3nt: TGTGCCAGCAGCCAATTAGGACTAGCGGGAGGCAACACCGGGGAGCTGTTTTTT

v_gene: TRBV27
d_gene: TRBD1
j_gene: TRBJ2-7
abundance: few
CDR3aa: CASSLFSLPGQGVNEQYF
CDR3nt: TGTGCCAGCAGTTTATTCTCCTTACCGGGACAGGGAGTCAACGAGCAGTACTTC

v_gene: TRBV7-2
d_gene: TRBD2
j_gene: TRBJ2-3
abundance: .
CDR3aa: CASSLEVGAGVGADTQYF
CDR3nt: TGTGCCAGCAGCTTAGAGGTTGGGGCGGGAGTGGGCGCTGATACGCAGTATTTT

v_gene: TRBV24-1
d_gene: .
j_gene: TRBJ2-1
abundance: .
CDR3aa: CATGRQGGNEQFF
CDR3nt: TGTGCCACCGGCCGACAGGGAGGTAATGAGCAGTTCTTC

v_gene: TRBV4-1
d_gene: .
j_gene: TRBJ1-4
abundance: .
CDR3aa: CASSQGQAEKLFF
CDR3nt: TGCGCCAGCAGCCAAGGCCAGGCTGAAAAACTGTTTTTT

v_gene: TRBV19
d_gene: TRBD2
j_gene: TRBJ2-6
abundance: .
CDR3aa: CASSGGGRMGSGANVLTF
CDR3nt: TGTGCCAGTAGTGGCGGGGGGAGGATGGGCTCTGGGGCCAACGTCCTGACTTTC

v_gene: TRBV20-1
d_gene: .
j_gene: TRBJ1-2
abundance: .
CDR3aa: CSAIGMGGYTF
CDR3nt: TGCAGTGCTATCGGGATGGGTGGCTACACCTTC

v_gene: TRBV28
d_gene: .
j_gene: TRBJ2-2
abundance: once
CDR3aa: CASSLLKRGELFF
CDR3nt: TGTGCCAGCAGTTTATTGAAGAGGGGGGAGCTGTTTTTT

v_gene: TRBV5-6
d_gene: .
j_gene: TRBJ2-5
abundance: .
CDR3aa: CASSSLGGQETQYF
CDR3nt: TGTGCCAGCAGCTCTTTAGGGGGCCAAGAGACCCAGTACTTC

v_gene: TRBV3-1/TRBV3-2
d_gene: .
j_gene: TRBJ2-5
abundance: .
CDR3aa: CASSQDVSDGGTQYF
CDR3nt: TGTGCCAGCAGCCAAGATGTTTCGGACGGGGGGACCCAGTACTTC

v_gene: TRBV19
d_gene: TRBD2
j_gene: TRBJ2-2
abundance: .
CDR3aa: CASSAQGGVNTGELFF
CDR3nt: TGTGCCAGTAGTGCCCAGGGAGGGGTAAACACCGGGGAGCTGTTTTTT

v_gene: TRBV18
d_gene: .
j_gene: TRBJ1-3
abundance: .
CDR3aa: CASSPAESSGNTIYF
CDR3nt: TGTGCCAGCTCACCGGCGGAGAGCTCTGGAAACACCATATATTTT

v_gene: TRBV4-1
d_gene: TRBD1
j_gene: TRBJ1-2
abundance: .
CDR3aa: CASSPASDRYYGYTF
CDR3nt: TGCGCCAGCAGCCCAGCCTCGGACAGGTACTATGGCTACACCTTC

v_gene: TRBV28
d_gene: .
j_gene: TRBJ2-4
abundance: .
CDR3aa: CASSLPGGPDYIQYF
CDR3nt: TGTGCCAGCAGTTTGCCGGGGGGCCCGGATTACATTCAGTACTTC

v_gene: TRBV19
d_gene: TRBD1
j_gene: TRBJ1-2
abundance: .
CDR3aa: CASSASTGIYGYTF
CDR3nt: TGTGCCAGTAGTGCCTCGACAGGGATCTATGGCTACACCTTC

v_gene: TRBV5-1
d_gene: TRBD1
j_gene: TRBJ1-2
abundance: .
CDR3aa: CASSRSGGFNGYTF
CDR3nt: TGCGCCAGCAGCAGATCAGGGGGCTTTAATGGCTACACCTTC

v_gene: TRBV10-3
d_gene: TRBD1
j_gene: TRBJ1-6
abundance: .
CDR3aa: CAISRGQGAQSSPLHF
CDR3nt: TGTGCCATCAGCCGGGGGCAGGGGGCGCAGTCATCACCCCTCCACTTT

v_gene: TRBV10-2
d_gene: TRBD1
j_gene: TRBJ1-3
abundance: .
CDR3aa: CASSGQGLGGNTIYF
CDR3nt: TGCGCCAGCAGTGGACAGGGGTTAGGCGGAAACACCATATATTTT

v_gene: TRBV27
d_gene: .
j_gene: TRBJ1-4
abundance: .
CDR3aa: CASSVWGGATNEKLFF
CDR3nt: TGTGCCAGCAGTGTCTGGGGGGGAGCAACTAATGAAAAACTGTTTTTT

v_gene: TRBV10-1
d_gene: .
j_gene: TRBJ2-7
abundance: .
CDR3aa: CASSESMGLMEYF
CDR3nt: TGCGCCAGCAGTGAGTCGATGGGGCTTATGGAGTACTTC

v_gene: TRBV10-2
d_gene: .
j_gene: TRBJ1-4
abundance: .
CDR3aa: CASSFNRDEKLFF
CDR3nt: TGCGCCAGCAGTTTTAATCGCGATGAAAAACTGTTTTTT

v_gene: TRBV2
d_gene: TRBD1
j_gene: TRBJ1-5
abundance: .
CDR3aa: CASRTGTAGNQPQHF
CDR3nt: TGTGCCAGCAGAACCGGGACAGCAGGCAATCAGCCCCAGCATTTT

v_gene: TRBV11-1
d_gene: TRBD1
j_gene: TRBJ1-4
abundance: .
CDR3aa: CASGTGTAVEKLFF
CDR3nt: TGTGCCAGCGGGACCGGGACAGCCGTTGAAAAACTGTTTTTT